The clone carrying this TCR beta chain was detected only once. Both 60 Vbeta primers and 13 Jbeta primers went into the PCR. Using immunoSEQ multiplex PCR, the repertoire was profiled, and TCRdb retains in-frame clones only, with some absent. The sample carries 88,000 or so clones, roughly 65% recorded once. The sample belongs to a study of cytomegalovirus exposure and HLA in healthy donors. The length of the CDR3 is 16 residues. V dropped 6 bases and J dropped 0 bases, with 14 bases sitting between them. Germline lookup yields CDR1 MDHEN and CDR2 SYDVKM. The chain carries TRBV28 and TRBJ1-4, with D unresolved. This receptor was identified in a male donor in good health and CMV-seropositive. Sequencing was done on a sample of PBMCs. The CDR3 bases are TGTGCCAGCAGCTCTCGCAAACAGACAACTAATGAAAAACTGTTTTTT. Translation: CASSSRKQTTNEKLFF.